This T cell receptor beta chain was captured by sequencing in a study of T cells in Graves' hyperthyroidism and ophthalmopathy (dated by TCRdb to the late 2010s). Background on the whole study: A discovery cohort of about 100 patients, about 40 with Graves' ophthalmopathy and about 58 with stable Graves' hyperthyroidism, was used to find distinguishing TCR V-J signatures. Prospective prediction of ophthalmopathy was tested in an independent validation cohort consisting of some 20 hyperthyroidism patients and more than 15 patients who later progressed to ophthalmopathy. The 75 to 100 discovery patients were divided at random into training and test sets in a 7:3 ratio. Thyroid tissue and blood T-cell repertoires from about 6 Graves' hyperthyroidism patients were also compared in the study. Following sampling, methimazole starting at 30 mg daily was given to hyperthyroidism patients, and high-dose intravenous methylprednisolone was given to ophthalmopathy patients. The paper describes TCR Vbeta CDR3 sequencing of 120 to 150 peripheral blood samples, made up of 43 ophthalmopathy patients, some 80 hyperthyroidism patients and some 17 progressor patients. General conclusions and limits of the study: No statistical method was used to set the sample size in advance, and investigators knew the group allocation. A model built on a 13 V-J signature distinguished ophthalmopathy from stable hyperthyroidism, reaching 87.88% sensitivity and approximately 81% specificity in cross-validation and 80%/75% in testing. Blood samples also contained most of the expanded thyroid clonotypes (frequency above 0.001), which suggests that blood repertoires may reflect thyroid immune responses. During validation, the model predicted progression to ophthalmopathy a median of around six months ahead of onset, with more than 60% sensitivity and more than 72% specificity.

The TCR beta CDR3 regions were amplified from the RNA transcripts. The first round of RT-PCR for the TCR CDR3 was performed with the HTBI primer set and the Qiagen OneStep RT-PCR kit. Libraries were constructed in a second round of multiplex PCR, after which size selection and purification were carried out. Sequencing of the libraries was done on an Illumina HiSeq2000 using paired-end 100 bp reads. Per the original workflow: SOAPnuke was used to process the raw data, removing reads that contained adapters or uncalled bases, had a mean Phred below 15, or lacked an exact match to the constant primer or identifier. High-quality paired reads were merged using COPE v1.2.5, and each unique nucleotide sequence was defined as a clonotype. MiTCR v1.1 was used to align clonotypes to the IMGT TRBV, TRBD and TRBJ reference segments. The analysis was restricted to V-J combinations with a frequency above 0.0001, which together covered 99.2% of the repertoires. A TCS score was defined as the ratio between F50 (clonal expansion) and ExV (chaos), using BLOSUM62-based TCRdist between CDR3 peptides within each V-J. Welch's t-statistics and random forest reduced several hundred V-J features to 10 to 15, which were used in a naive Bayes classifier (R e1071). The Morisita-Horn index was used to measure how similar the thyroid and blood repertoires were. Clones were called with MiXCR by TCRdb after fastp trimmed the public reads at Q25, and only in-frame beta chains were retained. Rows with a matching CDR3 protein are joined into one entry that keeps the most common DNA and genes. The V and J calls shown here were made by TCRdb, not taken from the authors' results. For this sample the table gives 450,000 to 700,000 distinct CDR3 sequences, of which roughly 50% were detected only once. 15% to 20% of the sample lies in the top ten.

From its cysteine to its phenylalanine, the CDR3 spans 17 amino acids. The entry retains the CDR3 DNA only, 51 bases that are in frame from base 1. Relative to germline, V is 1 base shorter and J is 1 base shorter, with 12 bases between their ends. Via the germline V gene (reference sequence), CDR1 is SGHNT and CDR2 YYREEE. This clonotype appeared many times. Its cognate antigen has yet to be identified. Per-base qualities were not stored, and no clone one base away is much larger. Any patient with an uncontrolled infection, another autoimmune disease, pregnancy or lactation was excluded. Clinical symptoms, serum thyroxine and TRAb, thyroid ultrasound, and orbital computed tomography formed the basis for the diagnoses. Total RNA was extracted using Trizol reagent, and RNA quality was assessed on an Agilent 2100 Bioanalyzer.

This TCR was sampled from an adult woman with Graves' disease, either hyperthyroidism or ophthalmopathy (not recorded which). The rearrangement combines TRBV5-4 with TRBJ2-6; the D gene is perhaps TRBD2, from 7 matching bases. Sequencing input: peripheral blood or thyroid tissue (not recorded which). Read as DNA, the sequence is TGTGCCAGCAGCTTGTTGCGGGGGCAGTCTGGGGCCAACGTCCTGACTTTC. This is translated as CASSLLRGQSGANVLTF.